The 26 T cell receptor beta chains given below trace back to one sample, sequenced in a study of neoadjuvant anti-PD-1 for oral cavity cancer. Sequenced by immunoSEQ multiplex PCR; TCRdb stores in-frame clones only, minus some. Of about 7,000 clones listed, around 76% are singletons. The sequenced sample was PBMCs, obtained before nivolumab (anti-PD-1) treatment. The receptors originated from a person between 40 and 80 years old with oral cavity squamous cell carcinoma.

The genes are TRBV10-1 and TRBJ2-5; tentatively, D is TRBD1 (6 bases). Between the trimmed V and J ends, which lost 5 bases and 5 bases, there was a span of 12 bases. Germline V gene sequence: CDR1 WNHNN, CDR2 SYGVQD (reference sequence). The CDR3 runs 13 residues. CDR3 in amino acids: CASSQQGSETQYF. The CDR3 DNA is TGCGCCAGCAGTCAACAGGGAAGTGAGACCCAGTACTTC.

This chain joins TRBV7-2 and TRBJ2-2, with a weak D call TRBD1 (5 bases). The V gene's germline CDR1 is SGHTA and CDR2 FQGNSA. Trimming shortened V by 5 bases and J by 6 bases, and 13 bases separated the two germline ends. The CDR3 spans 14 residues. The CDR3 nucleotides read TGTGCCAGCAGCCTATTACGACAGTCCGGGGAGCTGTTTTTT. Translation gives CASSLLRQSGELFF.

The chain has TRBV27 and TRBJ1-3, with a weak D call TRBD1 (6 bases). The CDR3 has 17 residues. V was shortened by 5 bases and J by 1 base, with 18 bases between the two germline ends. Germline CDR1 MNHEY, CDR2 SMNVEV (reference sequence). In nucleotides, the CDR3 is TGTGCCAGCAGTCGAACGCCATCAGGGGTATCTGGAAACACCATATATTTT. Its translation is CASSRTPSGVSGNTIYF.

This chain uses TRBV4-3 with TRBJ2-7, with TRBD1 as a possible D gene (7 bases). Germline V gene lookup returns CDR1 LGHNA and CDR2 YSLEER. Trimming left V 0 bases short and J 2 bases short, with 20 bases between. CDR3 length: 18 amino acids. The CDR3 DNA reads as TGCGCCAGCAGCCAAGATACCAGGGGGGTTGCTATACCCTACGAGCAGTACTTC. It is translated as CASSQDTRGVAIPYEQYF.

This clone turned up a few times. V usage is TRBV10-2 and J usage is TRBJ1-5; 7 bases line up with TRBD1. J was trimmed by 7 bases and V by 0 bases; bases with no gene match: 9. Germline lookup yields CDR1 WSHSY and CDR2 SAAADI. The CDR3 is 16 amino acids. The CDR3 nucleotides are TGCGCCAGCAGTGAGTCGAGCAGGGGGAGTCGACAGCCCCAGCATTTT. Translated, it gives CASSESSRGSRQPQHF.

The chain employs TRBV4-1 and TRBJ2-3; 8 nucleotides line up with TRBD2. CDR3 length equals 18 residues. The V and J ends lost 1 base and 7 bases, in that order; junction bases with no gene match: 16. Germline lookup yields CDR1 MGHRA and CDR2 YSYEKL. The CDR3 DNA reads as TGCGCCAGCAGCCAAGCCCCCCGCGGGGGGCCAGTCGTGAATACGCAGTATTTT. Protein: CASSQAPRGGPVVNTQYF.

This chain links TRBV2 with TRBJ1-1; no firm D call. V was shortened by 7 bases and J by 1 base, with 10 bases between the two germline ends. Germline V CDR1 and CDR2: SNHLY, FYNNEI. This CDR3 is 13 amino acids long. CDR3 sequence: CASKFSENTEAFF. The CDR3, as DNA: TGTGCCAGCAAGTTTTCAGAGAACACTGAAGCTTTCTTT. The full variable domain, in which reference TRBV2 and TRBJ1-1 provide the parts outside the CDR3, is EPEVTQTPSHQVTQMGQEVILRCVPISNHLYFYWYRQILGQKVEFLVSFYNNEISEKSEIFDDQFSVERPDGSNFTLKIRSTKLEDSAMYFCASKFSENTEAFFGQGTRLTVV.

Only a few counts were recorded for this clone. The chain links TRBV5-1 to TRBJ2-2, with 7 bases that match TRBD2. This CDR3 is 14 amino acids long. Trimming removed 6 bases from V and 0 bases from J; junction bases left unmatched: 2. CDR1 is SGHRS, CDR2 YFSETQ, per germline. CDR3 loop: CASKAGTNTGELFF. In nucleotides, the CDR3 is TGCGCCAGCAAAGCGGGGACGAACACCGGGGAGCTGTTTTTT.

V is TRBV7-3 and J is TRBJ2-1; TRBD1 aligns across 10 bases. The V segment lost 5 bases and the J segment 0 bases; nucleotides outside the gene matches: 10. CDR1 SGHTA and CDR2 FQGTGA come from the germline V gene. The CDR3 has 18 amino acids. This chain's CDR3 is CASSASPGQGSSYNEQFF. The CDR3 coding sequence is TGTGCCAGCAGCGCGAGCCCGGGACAGGGGAGCTCCTACAATGAGCAGTTCTTC. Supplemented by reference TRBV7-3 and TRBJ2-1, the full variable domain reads GAGVSQTPSNKVTEKGKYVELRCDPISGHTALYWYRQSLGQGPEFLIYFQGTGAADDSGLPNDRFFAVRPEGSVSTLKIQRTERGDSAVYLCASSASPGQGSSYNEQFFGPGTRLTVL.

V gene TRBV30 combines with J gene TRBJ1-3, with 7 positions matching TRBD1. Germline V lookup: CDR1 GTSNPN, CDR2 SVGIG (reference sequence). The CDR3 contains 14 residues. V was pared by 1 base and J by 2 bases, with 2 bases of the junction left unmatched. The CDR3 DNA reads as TGTGCCTGGAGTGCAGGGACAGCTGGAAACACCATATATTTT. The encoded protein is CAWSAGTAGNTIYF. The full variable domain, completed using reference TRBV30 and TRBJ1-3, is SQTIHQWPATLVQPVGSPLSLECTVEGTSNPNLYWYRQAAGRGLQLLFYSVGIGQISSEVPQNLSASRPQDRQFILSSKKLLLSDSGFYLCAWSAGTAGNTIYFGEGSWLTVV.

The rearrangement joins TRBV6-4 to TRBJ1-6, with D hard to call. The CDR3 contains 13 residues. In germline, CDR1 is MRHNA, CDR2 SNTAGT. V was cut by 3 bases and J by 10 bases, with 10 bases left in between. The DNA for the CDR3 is TGTGCCAGCAGTGAAACGGTGGGCTCACCCCTCCACTTT. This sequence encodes CASSETVGSPLHF.

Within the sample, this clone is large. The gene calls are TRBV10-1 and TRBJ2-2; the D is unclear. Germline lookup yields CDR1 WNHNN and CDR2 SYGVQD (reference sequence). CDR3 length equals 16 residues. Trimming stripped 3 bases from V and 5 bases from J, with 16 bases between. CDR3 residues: CASSDPDNGETGELFF. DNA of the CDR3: TGCGCCAGCAGTGACCCGGATAATGGGGAAACCGGGGAGCTGTTTTTT.

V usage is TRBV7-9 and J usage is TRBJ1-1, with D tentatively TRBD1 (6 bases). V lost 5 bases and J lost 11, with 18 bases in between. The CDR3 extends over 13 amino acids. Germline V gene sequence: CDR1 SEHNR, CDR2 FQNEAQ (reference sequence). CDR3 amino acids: CASSETGAHSAFF. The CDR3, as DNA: TGTGCCAGCAGCGAAACGGGGGCGCATTCCGCTTTCTTT.

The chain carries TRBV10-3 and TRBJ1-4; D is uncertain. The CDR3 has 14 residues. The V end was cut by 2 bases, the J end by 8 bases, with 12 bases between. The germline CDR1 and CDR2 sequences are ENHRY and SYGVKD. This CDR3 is CAISEGLGQEKLFF. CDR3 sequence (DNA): TGTGCCATCAGTGAGGGACTTGGCCAGGAAAAACTGTTTTTT.

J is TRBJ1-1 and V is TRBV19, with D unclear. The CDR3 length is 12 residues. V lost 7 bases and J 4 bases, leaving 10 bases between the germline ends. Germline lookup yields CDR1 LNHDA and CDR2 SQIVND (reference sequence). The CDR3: CASTIGVTEAFF. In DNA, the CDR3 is TGTGCCAGTACAATAGGAGTCACTGAAGCTTTCTTT.

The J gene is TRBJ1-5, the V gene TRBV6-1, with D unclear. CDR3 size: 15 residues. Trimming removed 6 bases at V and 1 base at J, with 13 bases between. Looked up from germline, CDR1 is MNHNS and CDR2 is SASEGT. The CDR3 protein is CASRPQVGSNQPQHF. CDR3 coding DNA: TGTGCCAGCAGGCCCCAGGTTGGAAGCAATCAGCCCCAGCATTTT.

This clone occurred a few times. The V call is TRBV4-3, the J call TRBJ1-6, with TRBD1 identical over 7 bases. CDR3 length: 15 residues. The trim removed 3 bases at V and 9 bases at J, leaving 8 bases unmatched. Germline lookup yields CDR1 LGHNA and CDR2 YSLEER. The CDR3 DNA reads TGCGCCAGCAGCCAGTCCCGGACAGGCATTTCACCCCTCCACTTT. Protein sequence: CASSQSRTGISPLHF.

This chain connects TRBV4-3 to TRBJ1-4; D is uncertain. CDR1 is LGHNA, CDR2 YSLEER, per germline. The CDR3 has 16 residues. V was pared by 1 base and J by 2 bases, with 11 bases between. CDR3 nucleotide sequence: TGCGCCAGCAGCCAAGGAGGTTTTGGGACTAATGAAAAACTGTTTTTT. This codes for CASSQGGFGTNEKLFF.

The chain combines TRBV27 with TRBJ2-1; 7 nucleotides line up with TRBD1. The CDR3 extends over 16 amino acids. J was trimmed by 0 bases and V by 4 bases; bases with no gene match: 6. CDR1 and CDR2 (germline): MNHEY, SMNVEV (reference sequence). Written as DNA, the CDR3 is TGTGCCAGCAGTTCCGCCGGGACAGTCTCCTACAATGAGCAGTTCTTC. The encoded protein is CASSSAGTVSYNEQFF.

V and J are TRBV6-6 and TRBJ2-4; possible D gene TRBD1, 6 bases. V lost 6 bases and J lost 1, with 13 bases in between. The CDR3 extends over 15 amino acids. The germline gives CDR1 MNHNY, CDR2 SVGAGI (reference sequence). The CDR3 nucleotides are TGTGCCAGCAGCTCCTTCACAGGGGCCAAAAACATTCAGTACTTC. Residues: CASSSFTGAKNIQYF.

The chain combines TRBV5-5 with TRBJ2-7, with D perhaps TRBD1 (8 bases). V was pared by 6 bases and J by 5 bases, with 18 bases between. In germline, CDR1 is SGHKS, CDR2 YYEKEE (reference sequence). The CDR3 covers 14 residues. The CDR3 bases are TGTGCCAGCAACTTACAGGGGGGGCTCAACGAGCAGTACTTC. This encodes CASNLQGGLNEQYF.

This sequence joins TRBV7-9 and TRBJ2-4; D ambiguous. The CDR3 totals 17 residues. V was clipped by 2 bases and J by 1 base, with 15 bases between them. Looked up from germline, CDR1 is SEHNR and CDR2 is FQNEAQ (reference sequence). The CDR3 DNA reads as TGTGCCAGCAGCTTATACTACACCGAAGGTGCCAAAAACATTCAGTACTTC. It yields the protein CASSLYYTEGAKNIQYF.

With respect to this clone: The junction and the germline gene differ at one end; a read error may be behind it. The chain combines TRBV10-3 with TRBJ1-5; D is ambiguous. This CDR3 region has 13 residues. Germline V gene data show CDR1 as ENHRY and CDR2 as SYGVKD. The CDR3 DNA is TGTGCCATCAGCGACCCAAGCAGTCAGCCCCAGCATTTT. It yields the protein CAISDPSSQPQHF.

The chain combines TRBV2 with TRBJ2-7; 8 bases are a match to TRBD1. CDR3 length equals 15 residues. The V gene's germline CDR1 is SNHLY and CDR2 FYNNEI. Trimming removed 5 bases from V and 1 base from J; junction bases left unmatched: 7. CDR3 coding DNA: TGTGCCAGCAGTTCCGGGACAGGATTGTCCTACGAGCAGTACTTC. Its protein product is CASSSGTGLSYEQYF.

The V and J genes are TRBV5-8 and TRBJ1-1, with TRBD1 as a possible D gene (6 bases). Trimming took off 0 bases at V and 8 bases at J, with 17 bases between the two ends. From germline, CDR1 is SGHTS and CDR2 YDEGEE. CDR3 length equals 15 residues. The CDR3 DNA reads TGTGCCAGCAGCTTGGATTCGGCAGGGGTTTTCGAAGCTTTCTTT. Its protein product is CASSLDSAGVFEAFF.

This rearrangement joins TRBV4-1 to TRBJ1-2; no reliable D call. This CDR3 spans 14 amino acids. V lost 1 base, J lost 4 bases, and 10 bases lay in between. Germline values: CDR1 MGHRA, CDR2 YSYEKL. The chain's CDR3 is CASSQASGIYGYTF. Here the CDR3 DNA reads TGCGCCAGCAGCCAAGCCTCGGGGATCTATGGCTACACCTTC.